This T cell receptor beta chain is drawn from a study of blood T cell repertoires in COVID-19. Whole-study context: The United States, Italy and Spain were the sources of the acute and convalescent COVID-19 samples. T cells, B-cell-depleted T cells, or PBMCs supplied cDNA or gDNA.

Using immunoSEQ multiplex PCR, the repertoire was profiled, and TCRdb retains in-frame clones only, with some absent. The data hold 250,000 to 300,000 clones, with approximately 90% observed a single time. There are 16 residues in the CDR3. Germline CDR1 SGHAT, CDR2 FQNNGV. V was pared by 0 bases and J by 5 bases, with 14 bases between. The cohort comprised adults aged about 18 to 90 years residing in 20 to 25 US areas. Cohorts were based on clinical histories the participants reported. Sequences were obtained from PBMCs or T cells enriched from blood (not recorded which). The clonotype was recovered from a man between 18 and 29 years old who had recovered from COVID-19. The chain recombines TRBV11-2 with TRBJ1-3, with TRBD1 as a possible D gene (5 bases). The CDR3 DNA sequence: TGTGCCAGCAGCTTAGACTTAGTGCGGGGGAGAAACACCATATATTTT. Protein sequence: CASSLDLVRGRNTIYF.